One and the same sample provided the 6 T cell receptor beta chains below, sequenced in a study of OX40 agonist ivuxolimab in advanced cancers. TCRdb keeps only in-frame clones here, not all; method: immunoSEQ multiplex PCR. The sample holds 50,000 to 65,000 clones, around 89% seen once. Source: CD4+ or CD8+ T cells sorted from blood, taken in a trial of the OX40 agonist ivuxolimab. The receptors shown here come from an adult with an advanced solid tumor such as melanoma, head and neck, liver or kidney cancer.

This chain uses TRBV19 with TRBJ2-1; no reliable D call. The CDR3 loop spans 14 amino acids. Germline values: CDR1 LNHDA, CDR2 SQIVND (reference sequence). V was cut by 3 bases and J by 5 bases, with 11 bases left in between. DNA of the CDR3: TGTGCCAGTAGTATTTCGACCAGAAACAATGAGCAGTTCTTC. Its translation: CASSISTRNNEQFF.

The chain uses TRBV11-1 and TRBJ1-3; 9 bases match TRBD1. Looked up from germline, CDR1 is SGHAT and CDR2 is FQDESV (reference sequence). The CDR3 is 15 residues long. Losses at the gene ends were 4 bases for V and 3 bases for J; bases not matched to a gene: 4. The CDR3 DNA reads TGTGCCAGCAGCTCACAGGGGGCGGTTGGAAACACCATATATTTT. Its translation: CASSSQGAVGNTIYF.

The rearrangement uses TRBV5-1 and TRBJ2-1, with 7 bases that match TRBD1. The J segment lost 6 bases and the V segment lost 0 bases, leaving 3 bases of the junction unmatched. Germline assignment: CDR1 SGHRS and CDR2 YFSETQ. CDR3 length: 14 residues. The CDR3 protein is CASSLGTGLNEQFF. The CDR3 DNA is TGCGCCAGCAGCTTGGGGACAGGCCTCAATGAGCAGTTCTTC.

V is TRBV7-3 and J is TRBJ1-1; 7 bases match TRBD1. The CDR3 loop spans 13 amino acids. The trim removed 4 bases at V and 6 bases at J, leaving 5 bases unmatched. Germline CDR1 is SGHTA and CDR2 is FQGTGA. The CDR3 DNA reads TGTGCCAGCAGCTACGGGACAGAGGCTGAAGCTTTCTTT. This codes for CASSYGTEAEAFF.

J is TRBJ2-2 and V is TRBV6-1; 8 bases agree with TRBD2. Germline assignment: CDR1 MNHNS and CDR2 SASEGT. This CDR3 is 16 amino acids long. Trimming removed 3 bases from V and 4 bases from J; junction bases left unmatched: 7. The CDR3 reads CASSDGGALVTGELFF. The CDR3 DNA reads as TGTGCCAGCAGTGACGGGGGGGCGCTGGTCACCGGGGAGCTGTTTTTT.

The chain is built from TRBV7-8 and TRBJ2-7; 8 bases agree with TRBD1. The germline V gene has CDR1 SGHVS and CDR2 FQNEAQ. The CDR3 loop spans 14 amino acids. The V and J ends lost 5 bases and 5 bases, in that order; junction bases with no gene match: 8. The CDR3 spells CASSPGTGSHEQYF. The CDR3 nucleotides are TGTGCCAGCAGCCCAGGGACAGGTTCCCACGAGCAGTACTTC.